Below are 16 T cell receptor beta chains sequenced from a single sample in a study of T cell changes during pregnancy in multiple sclerosis. Assay used: immunoSEQ multiplex PCR; TCRdb lists only in-frame clones, some missing. The data contain under 40,000 clones, 90% of them singletons. The sequencing used CD8+ T cells from peripheral blood mononuclear cells, collected in the first trimester of pregnancy. Receptors originate from a female donor with multiple sclerosis, enrolled in a pregnancy study.

The chain recombines TRBV5-1 with TRBJ1-1; TRBD1 agrees at 8 bases. This CDR3 is built from 15 residues. With 2 bases clipped from V and 0 bases from J, the junction kept 3 bases outside the gene matches. The germline CDR1 and CDR2 sequences are SGHRS and YFSETQ. Here the CDR3 reads CASSFGQGMNTEAFF. The CDR3, as DNA: TGCGCCAGCAGCTTCGGACAGGGCATGAACACTGAAGCTTTCTTT. The full variable domain, with the rest looked up from reference TRBV5-1 and TRBJ1-1, is KAGVTQTPRYLIKTRGQQVTLSCSPISGHRSVSWYQQTPGQGLQFLFEYFSETQRNKGNFPGRFSGRQFSNSRSEMNVSTLELGDSALYLCASSFGQGMNTEAFFGQGTRLTVV.

The rearrangement uses TRBV27 and TRBJ1-3; tentative D call: TRBD1 (5 bases). V was trimmed by 7 bases and J by 7 bases, leaving 23 bases between them. Germline loops: CDR1 MNHEY, CDR2 SMNVEV (reference sequence). The CDR3 is 16 residues long. The CDR3 spells CASTSPFPARGNTIYF. The CDR3, as DNA: TGTGCCAGCACTAGTCCTTTCCCAGCTAGGGGTAACACCATATATTTT.

This clone appeared a single time. The DNA of the CDR3 is TGCGCCAGCAGCCAAGGCACGGCAACATCGGGGGGCTACACCTTC. Protein sequence: CASSQGTATSGGYTF. V is TRBV4-3 and J is TRBJ1-2; D remains ambiguous. The CDR3 covers 15 residues. Deletions cut 1 base from V and 8 bases from J, with 17 bases between. Germline values: CDR1 LGHNA, CDR2 YSLEER.

The chain has TRBV29-1 and TRBJ2-3; D is perhaps TRBD1 (6 bases). V was shortened by 7 bases and J by 3 bases, with 17 bases between the two germline ends. The CDR3 is made up of 14 amino acids. From germline, CDR1 is SQVTM and CDR2 ANQGSEA. The CDR3 protein is CSALGTRGTDTQYF. In DNA, the CDR3 is TGCAGCGCCCTTGGAACCAGGGGAACAGATACGCAGTATTTT.

As regards this clone: Other nucleotide sequences in the sample specify the same CDR3. The gene calls are TRBV6-6 and TRBJ2-1; 8 positions agree with TRBD1. V dropped 2 bases and J dropped 4; count of bases not matched to a gene: 4. This CDR3 is built from 15 residues. The germline V gene encodes CDR1 MNHNY and CDR2 SVGAGI (reference sequence). This chain's CDR3 is CASSYRQGIYNEQFF. The CDR3 DNA reads as TGTGCCAGCAGTTACAGACAGGGGATTTACAATGAGCAGTTCTTC.

This clone came up many times. The germline gene is not matched at one end of the junction; a read error may be the cause. The gene calls are TRBV7-7 and TRBJ2-1; maybe TRBD2 (5 bases). The CDR3 covers 18 residues. The germline CDR1 and CDR2 sequences are SSHAT and FNYEAQ (reference sequence). The CDR3 here is CASSARVSEGGTYNEQFF. CDR3 nucleotides: TGTGCTAGCAGCGCAAGGGTCAGCGAGGGCGGAACCTACAATGAGCAGTTCTTC. Supplemented by reference TRBV7-7 and TRBJ2-1, the full variable domain reads GAGVSQSPRYKVTKRGQDVTLRCDPISSHATLYWYQQALGQGPEFLTYFNYEAQPDKSGLPSDRFSAERPEGSISTLTIQRTEQRDSAMYRCASSARVSEGGTYNEQFFGPGTRLTVL.

This clone came up once. The chain joins TRBV30 to TRBJ2-1, with 11 bases that match TRBD2. The CDR3 spans 14 residues. Germline CDR1 GTSNPN, CDR2 SVGIG (reference sequence). Trimming at V came to 0 bases and at J to 6 bases, leaving 1 base not matched to a gene. CDR3 nucleotides: TGTGCCTGGAGTGTTACTAGCGGGAGCAATGAGCAGTTCTTC. It yields the protein CAWSVTSGSNEQFF.

This clone was seen only once. The V gene is TRBV27, the J gene TRBJ1-1, with D possibly being TRBD1 (6 bases). V was trimmed by 8 bases and J by 3 bases, leaving 19 bases between them. Germline V gives CDR1 MNHEY, CDR2 SMNVEV (reference sequence). The CDR3 totals 15 residues. CDR3 sequence: CASREEGDEYTEAFF. The CDR3 bases are TGTGCCAGCCGGGAGGAGGGGGATGAGTACACTGAAGCTTTCTTT.

The chain carries TRBV29-1 and TRBJ2-5; 12 bases are shared with TRBD2. Germline V gene lookup returns CDR1 SQVTM and CDR2 ANQGSEA. This CDR3 has 18 amino acids. With V trimmed by 1 base and J by 5 bases, 14 bases remained unmatched. CDR3 sequence (DNA): TGCAGCGTTGAAGTCGAGACTAGCGGGAGTCCCCTGTGGGAGACCCAGTACTTC. Its protein product is CSVEVETSGSPLWETQYF.

The rearrangement joins TRBV11-2 to TRBJ2-5, with D tentatively TRBD1 (5 bases). This CDR3 region has 15 residues. Between the trimmed V and J ends, which lost 2 bases and 0 bases, there was a span of 10 bases. Per germline, CDR1 SGHAT and CDR2 FQNNGV. The CDR3 spells CASSLYHRNQETQYF. The DNA of the CDR3 is TGTGCCAGCAGCTTATATCACAGGAACCAAGAGACCCAGTACTTC. Full variable domain (rest looked up from reference TRBV11-2 and TRBJ2-5): EAGVAQSPRYKIIEKRQSVAFWCNPISGHATLYWYQQILGQGPKLLIQFQNNGVVDDSQLPKDRFSAERLKGVDSTLKIQPAKLEDSAVYLCASSLYHRNQETQYFGPGTRLLVL.

The chain recombines TRBV28 with TRBJ2-7; TRBD2 aligns across 14 bases. Germline CDR1 and CDR2: MDHEN and SYDVKM. CDR3 length: 16 amino acids. The V segment lost 6 bases and the J segment 4 bases; nucleotides outside the gene matches: 8. The CDR3 coding sequence is TGTGCCAGCAGCAAAGGGACTAGCGGGAGAAAATACGAGCAGTACTTC. This codes for CASSKGTSGRKYEQYF. Filled out from reference TRBV28 and TRBJ2-7, the complete variable domain reads DVKVTQSSRYLVKRTGEKVFLECVQDMDHENMFWYRQDPGLGLRLIYFSYDVKMKEKGDIPEGYSVSREKKERFSLILESASTNQTSMYLCASSKGTSGRKYEQYFGPGTRLTVT.

The rearrangement joins TRBV21-1 to TRBJ2-1; TRBD2, as called in the table, went unchecked against the DNA. TRBV21-1 is assigned pseudogene status. This CDR3 is 12 amino acids long. CDR3 residues: CASSPSEGPQFF. The CDR3 DNA reads as TGTGCCAGCAGCCCTTCGGAGGGGCCGCAGTTCTTC.

The table lists this clone with a count of one. CDR3 amino acids: CASSLSYRGFRNEQFF. CDR3 bases: TGTGCCAGCAGCTTATCGTACAGGGGATTTCGCAATGAGCAGTTCTTC. The rearrangement uses TRBV7-6 and TRBJ2-1; the match to TRBD1 covers 7 bases. Germline assignment: CDR1 SGHVS and CDR2 FNYEAQ. The CDR3 has 16 amino acids. J was trimmed by 6 bases and V by 2 bases; bases with no gene match: 10.

The chain links TRBV28 to TRBJ2-3; 13 bases line up with TRBD2. Germline loops: CDR1 MDHEN, CDR2 SYDVKM. With 6 bases clipped from V and 5 bases from J, the junction kept 5 bases outside the gene matches. CDR3 length: 15 residues. CDR3 bases: TGTGCCAGCAGGCGGACTAGCGGGAGAGGAGATACGCAGTATTTT. Its translation is CASRRTSGRGDTQYF. Complete variable domain (other parts from reference TRBV28 and TRBJ2-3): DVKVTQSSRYLVKRTGEKVFLECVQDMDHENMFWYRQDPGLGLRLIYFSYDVKMKEKGDIPEGYSVSREKKERFSLILESASTNQTSMYLCASRRTSGRGDTQYFGPGTRLTVL.

The chain recombines TRBV4-1 with TRBJ2-7, with D uncertain. The V and J ends lost 6 bases and 3 bases respectively, with 18 bases between them. CDR3 length equals 15 residues. CDR1 is MGHRA and CDR2 is YSYEKL in the germline V gene. In DNA form, the CDR3 reads TGCGCCAGCAGTCTTACCCGAGACAATTACTACGAGCAGTACTTC. Translating it yields CASSLTRDNYYEQYF.

The DNA of the CDR3 is TGTGCCAGCAGCCCCCCCCCACCCCCGAGGACCCAGTACTTC. This gives the protein CASSPPPPPRTQYF. The rearrangement joins TRBV14 to TRBJ2-5; no firm D call. The ends were cut back, 4 bases at V and 7 bases at J, with 16 bases in the middle. The germline V gene has CDR1 SGHDN and CDR2 FVKESK. The CDR3 covers 14 residues.